What follows are 8 T cell receptor beta chains derived from one specimen sequenced in a study of OX40 agonist ivuxolimab in advanced cancers. Libraries were prepared by immunoSEQ multiplex PCR; TCRdb keeps only in-frame clonotypes and omits some of them. The sample has 50,000 to 60,000 clones, about nine tenths seen once; the top ten hold roughly 4.5%. The material sequenced was CD4+ or CD8+ T cells sorted from blood, taken in a trial of the OX40 agonist ivuxolimab. Receptors were obtained from an adult with an advanced solid tumor such as melanoma, head and neck, liver or kidney cancer.

The chain carries TRBV19 and TRBJ1-4; D is unresolved. This CDR3 contains 14 residues. The V end was cut by 6 bases, the J end by 0 bases, with 8 bases between. Germline V lookup: CDR1 LNHDA, CDR2 SQIVND (reference sequence). The CDR3 DNA follows: TGTGCCAGTAGCGGCGTAGCAACTAATGAAAAACTGTTTTTT. It yields the protein CASSGVATNEKLFF.

This chain joins TRBV11-3 and TRBJ2-7, with 7 positions matching TRBD1. The CDR3 consists of 16 residues. Germline V gene data show CDR1 as SGHNT and CDR2 as YENEEA. The junction had 8 bases not matched to a gene; V was cut back by 1 base and J by 2 bases. The CDR3 bases are TGTGCCAGCAGCTTAGGCGGGCTGGACAGGACCTACGAGCAGTACTTC. It encodes CASSLGGLDRTYEQYF.

This rearrangement joins TRBV4-1 to TRBJ2-2; D is possibly TRBD2 (6 bases). The germline V gene has CDR1 MGHRA and CDR2 YSYEKL. The CDR3 is 15 residues long. V gave up 6 bases and J gave up 5 bases, with 16 bases separating them. The CDR3 DNA reads TGCGCCAGCAGTGCCGCAGGGAGGAGTACCGGGGAGCTGTTTTTT. Encoded protein: CASSAAGRSTGELFF.

The chain recombines TRBV5-1 with TRBJ2-1; D could derive from TRBD1 or TRBD2 (5 bases each). CDR3 length: 16 amino acids. V was clipped by 0 bases and J by 5 bases, with 15 bases between them. Per the germline V gene, CDR1 is SGHRS and CDR2 is YFSETQ. CDR3 DNA: TGCGCCAGCAGCTTGGCGAGGGGTTCGGGAAACAATGAGCAGTTCTTC. As protein: CASSLARGSGNNEQFF.

J is TRBJ2-3 and V is TRBV30; maybe TRBD1 (5 bases). Trimming took 4 bases from V and 2 from J, leaving 10 bases between them. The CDR3 runs 13 residues. Germline V gene sequence: CDR1 GTSNPN, CDR2 SVGIG (reference sequence). The CDR3 loop is CAWNQGITDTQYF. As DNA, the CDR3 is TGTGCCTGGAATCAGGGAATCACAGATACGCAGTATTTT.

The V and J genes are TRBV11-2 and TRBJ2-7; 7 nucleotides agree with TRBD1. Germline V gene lookup returns CDR1 SGHAT and CDR2 FQNNGV. The CDR3 spans 14 residues. V shed 5 bases, J shed 2 bases, and the junction held 6 bases outside the gene matches. This CDR3 reads CASSPQQGTYEQYF. The CDR3 DNA reads TGTGCCAGCAGCCCCCAACAGGGGACCTACGAGCAGTACTTC.

The chain carries TRBV2 and TRBJ2-5, with D perhaps matching TRBD2 (5 bases). The CDR3 is 11 amino acids. Trimming stripped 8 bases from V and 3 bases from J, with 7 bases between. Germline CDR1 reads SNHLY; CDR2 reads FYNNEI. Written as DNA, the CDR3 is TGTGCCAGCGGACTGGAAGAGACCCAGTACTTC. Protein sequence: CASGLEETQYF.

This chain uses TRBV28 with TRBJ1-2; maybe TRBD1 (6 bases). Per the germline V gene, CDR1 is MDHEN and CDR2 is SYDVKM. V was clipped by 5 bases and J by 8 bases, with 18 bases between them. This CDR3 has 14 amino acids. The CDR3 DNA follows: TGTGCCAGCAGTCCCCCGGACAGCCCGAGAGGCTACACCTTC. Translation: CASSPPDSPRGYTF.